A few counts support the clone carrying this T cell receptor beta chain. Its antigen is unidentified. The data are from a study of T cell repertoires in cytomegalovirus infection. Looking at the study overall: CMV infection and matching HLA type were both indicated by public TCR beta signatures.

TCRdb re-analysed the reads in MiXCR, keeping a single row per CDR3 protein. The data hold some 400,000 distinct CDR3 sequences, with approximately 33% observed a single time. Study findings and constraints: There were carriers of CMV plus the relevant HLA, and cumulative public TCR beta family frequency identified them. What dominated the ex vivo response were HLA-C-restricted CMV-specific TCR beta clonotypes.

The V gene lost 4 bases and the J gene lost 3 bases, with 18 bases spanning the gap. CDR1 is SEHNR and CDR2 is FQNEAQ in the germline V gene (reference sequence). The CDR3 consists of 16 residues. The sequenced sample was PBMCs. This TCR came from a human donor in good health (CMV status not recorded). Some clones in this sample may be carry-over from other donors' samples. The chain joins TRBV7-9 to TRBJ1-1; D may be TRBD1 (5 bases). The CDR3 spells CASSSAGIGAHTEAFF. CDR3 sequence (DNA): TGTGCCAGCAGCTCGGCCGGGATTGGGGCACACACTGAAGCTTTCTTT.